These 23 T cell receptor beta chains share one sample of origin, sequenced in a study of vaccination effects on CD4 cells after COVID-19. Antigen-specific CD4+ T cells were expanded (with viral peptide pools) by the ViraFEST assay ahead of sequencing. Following a roughly ten-day culture, CD4+ T cells were purified. The vaccine recipients had no prior SARS-CoV-2 infection, with negative nucleocapsid antibodies. These receptors have no identified antigens. Some clones are missing from TCRdb's copy, which holds only in-frame ones; the method was immunoSEQ multiplex PCR. The data show approximately 30,000 clones, 70% to 80% seen once. The starting material was CD4+ T cells from PBMCs cultured with SARS-CoV-2 spike peptides, obtained before COVID-19 vaccination. Receptor source: a human donor who received a COVID-19 vaccine.

The chain joins TRBV7-2 to TRBJ1-2; possible D gene TRBD1, 6 bases. Per germline, CDR1 SGHTA and CDR2 FQGNSA. V was clipped by 2 bases and J by 4 bases, with 11 bases between them. The CDR3 has 14 amino acids. The CDR3 DNA follows: TGTGCCAGCAGCTTAATCGGGGGGCCCTATGGCTACACCTTC. Its translation: CASSLIGGPYGYTF.

The chain joins TRBV5-1 to TRBJ1-2; TRBD1 matches at 12 bases. The V gene end was trimmed by 2 bases and the J gene end by 7 bases; junction bases not matched to a gene: 9. This CDR3 has 16 amino acids. Germline lookup yields CDR1 SGHRS and CDR2 YFSETQ. The CDR3: CASSFEPGQGAVGYTF. The CDR3 DNA is TGCGCCAGCAGCTTCGAGCCGGGACAGGGGGCCGTTGGCTACACCTTC.

The chain uses TRBV7-2 and TRBJ1-3; D is unresolved. The CDR3 sequence is 13 residues long. Trimming pared 3 bases from V and 4 bases from J, leaving 7 bases between. Germline V gene sequence: CDR1 SGHTA, CDR2 FQGNSA. The CDR3 region has the DNA TGTGCCAGCAGCTTCTCGGGCGGAAACACCATATATTTT. Protein: CASSFSGGNTIYF.

V gene TRBV5-8 combines with J gene TRBJ2-4; 8 bases line up with TRBD1. J was trimmed by 3 bases and V by 0 bases; bases with no gene match: 2. The V gene's germline CDR1 is SGHTS and CDR2 YDEGEE. This CDR3 region has 15 residues. The CDR3 DNA reads as TGTGCCAGCAGCTTGGGACAGGGGAACAAAAACATTCAGTACTTC. Translating it yields CASSLGQGNKNIQYF. Combining the CDR3 with reference TRBV5-8 and TRBJ2-4 gives the whole variable domain EAGVTQSPTHLIKTRGQQATLRCSPISGHTSVYWYQQALGLGLQFLLWYDEGEERNRGNFPPRFSGRQFPNYSSELNVNALELEDSALYLCASSLGQGNKNIQYFGAGTRLSVL.

This chain connects TRBV7-8 to TRBJ2-2, with 7 bases that match TRBD2. The CDR3 extends over 19 amino acids. V lost 0 bases, J lost 0 bases, and 10 bases stayed unmatched. The germline V gene has CDR1 SGHVS and CDR2 FQNEAQ. The DNA of the CDR3 is TGTGCCAGCAGCTTAGCCTTCGATCGGCGGGGGACGAACACCGGGGAGCTGTTTTTT. Translation gives CASSLAFDRRGTNTGELFF.

In its sample, this clone was seen a few times. The chain recombines TRBV4-2 with TRBJ1-1; TRBD1 matches 7 bases. Trimming at V came to 0 bases and at J to 6 bases, leaving 7 bases not matched to a gene. This CDR3 spans 15 amino acids. Germline CDR1 reads LGHNA; CDR2 reads YNFKEQ. Here the CDR3 DNA reads TGTGCCAGCAGCCAAGATCTAAGGGGGCGGTCTGAAGCTTTCTTT. As protein: CASSQDLRGRSEAFF.

This clone was detected only once. The chain uses TRBV30 and TRBJ1-6; 8 nucleotides agree with TRBD1. The junction had 5 bases not matched to a gene; V was cut back by 3 bases and J by 10 bases. CDR3 length: 13 amino acids. Germline assignment: CDR1 GTSNPN and CDR2 SVGIG (reference sequence). DNA for the CDR3: TGTGCCTGGAGAAGGACAGGGCCGTCACCCCTCCACTTT. It specifies CAWRRTGPSPLHF.

The V and J genes are TRBV11-2 and TRBJ1-6, with D possibly TRBD1 on 5 matching bases. Per the germline V gene, CDR1 is SGHAT and CDR2 is FQNNGV. The CDR3 runs to 15 residues. The V and J ends lost 0 bases and 7 bases respectively, with 10 bases between them. The DNA of the CDR3 is TGTGCCAGCAGCTTAGACCCGGGGCCGAATTCACCCCTCCACTTT. Its protein product is CASSLDPGPNSPLHF.

This rearrangement joins TRBV9 to TRBJ2-1, with D perhaps matching TRBD1 (6 bases). Trimming shortened V by 0 bases and J by 0 bases, and 13 bases separated the two germline ends. CDR3 length: 17 amino acids. Per the germline V gene, CDR1 is SGDLS and CDR2 is YYNGEE. CDR3 sequence reads: CASSVATGPSSYNEQFF. The CDR3 bases are TGTGCCAGCAGCGTAGCCACAGGGCCTAGCTCCTACAATGAGCAGTTCTTC.

This clone appeared a few times. The chain carries TRBV7-9 and TRBJ2-2; the D is unclear. CDR1 and CDR2 from the germline V gene are SEHNR and FQNEAQ (reference sequence). CDR3 size: 14 residues. V shed 1 base and J shed 5 bases, with 8 bases lying between them. The CDR3 DNA reads TGTGCCAGCAGCTTAGAGTTGGATACCGGGGAGCTGTTTTTT. Its translation is CASSLELDTGELFF.

J is TRBJ1-5 and V is TRBV18; D call uncertain. With 2 bases removed from V and 4 bases from J, the gap between germline ends came to 9 bases. The CDR3 spans 14 residues. Germline CDR1 reads KGHSH; CDR2 reads LQKENI. In DNA form, the CDR3 reads TGTGCCAGCTCACCATCGGGCAGAAATCAGCCCCAGCATTTT. Protein sequence: CASSPSGRNQPQHF.

This chain uses TRBV20-1 with TRBJ1-2; D uncertain. Per germline, CDR1 DFQATT and CDR2 SNEGSKA (reference sequence). The CDR3 covers 11 residues. The V end was cut by 3 bases, the J end by 8 bases, with 10 bases between. The CDR3 nucleotides are TGCAGTGCTAGCGAGCCGGCCGGCTACACCTTC. Translated: CSASEPAGYTF.

The J gene is TRBJ1-6, the V gene TRBV6-5, with a tentative D call TRBD1 (6 bases). V lost 1 base and J lost 7, with 14 bases in between. Germline-derived CDR1 and CDR2 are MNHEY and SVGAGI. The CDR3 is 16 amino acids. For the CDR3, the DNA is TGTGCCAGCAGTTACTTCCGGGGGCCGGGGAATTCACCCCTCCACTTT. It specifies CASSYFRGPGNSPLHF.

This clone has only one observation. The rearrangement uses TRBV28 and TRBJ1-6; weak D call: TRBD1 (5 bases). The CDR3 contains 14 residues. Germline loops: CDR1 MDHEN, CDR2 SYDVKM. Deletions cut 2 bases from V and 10 bases from J, with 12 bases between. CDR3 nucleotides: TGTGCCAGCAGTTTAACCCAGGGCAGGTCACCCCTCCACTTT. Protein: CASSLTQGRSPLHF.

The J gene is TRBJ2-2, the V gene TRBV29-1, with 7 bases that match TRBD1. The germline CDR1 and CDR2 sequences are SQVTM and ANQGSEA. Unmatched junction bases numbered 4, after V lost 6 bases and J lost 3 bases. The CDR3 is 13 residues long. The CDR3 loop is CSVHRGDTGELFF. Here the CDR3 DNA reads TGCAGCGTCCACAGGGGCGACACCGGGGAGCTGTTTTTT.

This clone was counted only a few times. The V and J genes are TRBV30 and TRBJ1-5; D remains unclear. This CDR3 has 13 residues. V lost 0 bases and J lost 4, with 7 bases in between. Per the germline V gene, CDR1 is GTSNPN and CDR2 is SVGIG (reference sequence). In DNA form, the CDR3 reads TGTGCCTGGAGTGTTGCGTTGAATCAGCCCCAGCATTTT. Translation: CAWSVALNQPQHF.

By share, this clone counts as medium-sized (0.01 to 0.1%). CDR3 protein: CASSLTETGGRAEAFF. The CDR3 bases are TGCGCCAGCAGCCTAACGGAAACGGGGGGCAGGGCTGAAGCTTTCTTT. The chain combines TRBV4-1 with TRBJ1-1; a possible D gene is TRBD1 (6 bases). Germline V gene data show CDR1 as MGHRA and CDR2 as YSYEKL. The CDR3 is 16 amino acids. Trimming took off 4 bases at V and 6 bases at J, with 21 bases between the two ends.

The chain is built from TRBV20-1 and TRBJ1-1; no firm D call. The germline V gene has CDR1 DFQATT and CDR2 SNEGSKA (reference sequence). Trimming shortened V by 3 bases and J by 4 bases, and 18 bases separated the two germline ends. This CDR3 is built from 15 residues. The DNA of the CDR3 is TGCAGTGCTAGTAGATTCGGGGAGTGGAGCACTGAAGCTTTCTTT. Translation gives CSASRFGEWSTEAFF.

In DNA, the CDR3 is TGTGCCAGCAGTCCTCAGGACAGGGTCACTGAAGCTTTCTTT. It translates to CASSPQDRVTEAFF. The gene calls are TRBV7-8 and TRBJ1-1; TRBD1 matches at 8 bases. The CDR3 consists of 14 residues. J gave up 4 bases and V 6 bases, and 7 bases lay outside the gene matches. The germline gives CDR1 SGHVS, CDR2 FQNEAQ.

The chain recombines TRBV5-1 with TRBJ2-5, with 13 bases aligning to TRBD2. The trim removed 4 bases at V and 3 bases at J, leaving 3 bases unmatched. Germline lookup yields CDR1 SGHRS and CDR2 YFSETQ. This CDR3 comprises 15 residues. DNA of the CDR3: TGCGCCAGCAGCCCGGGACTAGCGGGGAAAGAGACCCAGTACTTC. Translated, it gives CASSPGLAGKETQYF.

The V call is TRBV11-2, the J call TRBJ2-1; TRBD2 aligns across 9 bases. The trim removed 1 base at V and 5 bases at J, leaving 12 bases unmatched. There are 18 residues in the CDR3. Germline V gene data show CDR1 as SGHAT and CDR2 as FQNNGV. CDR3 region: CASSLAGLATPPNNEQFF. CDR3 bases: TGTGCCAGCAGCTTAGCGGGACTAGCAACCCCCCCCAACAATGAGCAGTTCTTC.

V is TRBV19 and J is TRBJ1-2, with D uncertain. Germline V gives CDR1 LNHDA, CDR2 SQIVND (reference sequence). There are 13 residues in the CDR3. Trimming took off 5 bases at V and 8 bases at J, with 15 bases between the two ends. The CDR3 sequence is CASSGSAVAGYTF. The CDR3 DNA reads as TGTGCCAGTAGTGGTTCGGCAGTCGCCGGCTACACCTTC.

The chain recombines TRBV28 with TRBJ2-1, with D possibly being TRBD1 (7 bases). The V gene's germline CDR1 is MDHEN and CDR2 SYDVKM. Trimming stripped 4 bases from V and 3 bases from J, with 16 bases between. CDR3 length: 16 residues. The CDR3 reads CASSSYRGGRYNEQFF. The CDR3 DNA sequence: TGTGCCAGCAGTTCCTACAGGGGAGGCCGCTACAATGAGCAGTTCTTC.